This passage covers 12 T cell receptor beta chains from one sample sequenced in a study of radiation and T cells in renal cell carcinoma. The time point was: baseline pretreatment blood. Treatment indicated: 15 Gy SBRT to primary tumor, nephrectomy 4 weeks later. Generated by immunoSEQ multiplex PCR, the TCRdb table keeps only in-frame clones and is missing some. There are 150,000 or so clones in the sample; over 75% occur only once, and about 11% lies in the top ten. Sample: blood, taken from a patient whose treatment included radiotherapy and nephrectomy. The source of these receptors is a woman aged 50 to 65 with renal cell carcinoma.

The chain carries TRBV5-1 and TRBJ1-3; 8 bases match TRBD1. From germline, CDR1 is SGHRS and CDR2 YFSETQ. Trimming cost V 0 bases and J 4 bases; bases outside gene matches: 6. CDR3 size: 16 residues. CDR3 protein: CASSLGRGRAGNTIYF. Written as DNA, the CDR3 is TGCGCCAGCAGCTTGGGCAGGGGGCGAGCAGGAAACACCATATATTTT.

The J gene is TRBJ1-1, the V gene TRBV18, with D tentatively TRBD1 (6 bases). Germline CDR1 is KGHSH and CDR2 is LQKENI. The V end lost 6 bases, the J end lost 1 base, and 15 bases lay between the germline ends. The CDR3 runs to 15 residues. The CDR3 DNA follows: TGTGCCAGCTCCCTGGGGGCGCCCGGGAACACTGAAGCTTTCTTT. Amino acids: CASSLGAPGNTEAFF.

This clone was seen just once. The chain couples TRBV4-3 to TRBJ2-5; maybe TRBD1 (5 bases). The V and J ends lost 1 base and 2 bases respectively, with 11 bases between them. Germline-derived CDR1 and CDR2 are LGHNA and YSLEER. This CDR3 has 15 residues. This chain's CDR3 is CASSQGAGRQETQYF. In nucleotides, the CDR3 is TGCGCCAGCAGCCAAGGGGCAGGGCGGCAAGAGACCCAGTACTTC.

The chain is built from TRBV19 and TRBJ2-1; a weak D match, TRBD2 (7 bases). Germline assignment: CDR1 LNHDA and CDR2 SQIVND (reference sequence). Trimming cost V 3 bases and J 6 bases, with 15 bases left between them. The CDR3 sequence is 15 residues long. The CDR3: CASSISGGGRNEQFF. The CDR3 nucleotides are TGTGCCAGTAGTATTAGTGGGGGGGGCCGCAATGAGCAGTTCTTC.

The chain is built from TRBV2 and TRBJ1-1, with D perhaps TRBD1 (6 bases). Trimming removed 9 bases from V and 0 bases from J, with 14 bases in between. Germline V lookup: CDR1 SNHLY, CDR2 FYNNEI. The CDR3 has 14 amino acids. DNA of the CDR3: TGTGCCAGGTATCAAACAGGGTTGAACACTGAAGCTTTCTTT. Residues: CARYQTGLNTEAFF. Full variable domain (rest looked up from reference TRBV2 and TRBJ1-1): EPEVTQTPSHQVTQMGQEVILRCVPISNHLYFYWYRQILGQKVEFLVSFYNNEISEKSEIFDDQFSVERPDGSNFTLKIRSTKLEDSAMYFCARYQTGLNTEAFFGQGTRLTVV.

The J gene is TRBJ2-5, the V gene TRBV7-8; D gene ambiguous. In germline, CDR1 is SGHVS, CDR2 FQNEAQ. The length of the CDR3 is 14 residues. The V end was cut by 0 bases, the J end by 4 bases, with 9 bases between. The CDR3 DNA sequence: TGTGCCAGCAGCTTAGCTCAGGTTCGAGAGACCCAGTACTTC. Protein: CASSLAQVRETQYF.

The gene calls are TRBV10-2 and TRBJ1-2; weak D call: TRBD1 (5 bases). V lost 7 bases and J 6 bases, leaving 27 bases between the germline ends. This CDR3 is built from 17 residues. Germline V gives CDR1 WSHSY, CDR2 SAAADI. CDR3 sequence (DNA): TGCGCCAGCAACCCGGTTGGGGCAGGGCAACGGCTGGATGGCTACACCTTC. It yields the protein CASNPVGAGQRLDGYTF.

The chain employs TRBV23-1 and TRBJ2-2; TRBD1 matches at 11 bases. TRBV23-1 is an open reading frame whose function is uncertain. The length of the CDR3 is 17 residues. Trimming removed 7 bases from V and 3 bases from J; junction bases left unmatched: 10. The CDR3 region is CASTEDRGHHHTGELFF. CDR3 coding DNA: TGCGCCAGCACCGAGGACAGGGGGCATCATCACACCGGGGAGCTGTTTTTT.

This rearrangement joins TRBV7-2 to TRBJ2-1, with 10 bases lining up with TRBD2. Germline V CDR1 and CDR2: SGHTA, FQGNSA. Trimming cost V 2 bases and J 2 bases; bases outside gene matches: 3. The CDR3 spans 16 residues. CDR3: CASSLLAGGTYNEQFF. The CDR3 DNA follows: TGTGCCAGCAGCTTATTAGCGGGGGGCACCTACAATGAGCAGTTCTTC. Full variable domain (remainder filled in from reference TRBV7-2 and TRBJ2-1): GAGVSQSPSNKVTEKGKDVELRCDPISGHTALYWYRQSLGQGLEFLIYFQGNSAPDKSGLPSDRFSAERTGGSVSTLTIQRTQQEDSAVYLCASSLLAGGTYNEQFFGPGTRLTVL.

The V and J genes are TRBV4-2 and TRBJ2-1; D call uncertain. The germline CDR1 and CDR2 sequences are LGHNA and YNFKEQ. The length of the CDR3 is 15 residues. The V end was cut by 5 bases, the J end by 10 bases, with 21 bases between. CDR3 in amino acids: CASSSLDGHIGEQFF. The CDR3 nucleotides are TGTGCCAGCAGCTCACTGGACGGTCATATAGGGGAGCAGTTCTTC.

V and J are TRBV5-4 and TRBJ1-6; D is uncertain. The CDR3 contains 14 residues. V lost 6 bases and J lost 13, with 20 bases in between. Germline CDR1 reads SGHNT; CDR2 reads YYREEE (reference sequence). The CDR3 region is CASKAHGQAVPLHF. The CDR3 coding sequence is TGTGCCAGCAAAGCGCACGGGCAGGCCGTGCCCCTCCACTTT. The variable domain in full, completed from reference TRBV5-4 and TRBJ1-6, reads ETGVTQSPTHLIKTRGQQVTLRCSSQSGHNTVSWYQQALGQGPQFIFQYYREEENGRGNFPPRFSGLQFPNYSSELNVNALELDDSALYLCASKAHGQAVPLHFGNGTRLTVT.

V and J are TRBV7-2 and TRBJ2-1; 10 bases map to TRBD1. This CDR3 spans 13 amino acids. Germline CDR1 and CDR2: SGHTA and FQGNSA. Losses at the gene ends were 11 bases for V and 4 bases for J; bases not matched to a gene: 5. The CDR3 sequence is CAGGTGDYNEQFF. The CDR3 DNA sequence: TGTGCCGGGGGGACAGGGGATTACAATGAGCAGTTCTTC.